This record concerns one T cell receptor (beta chain) sequence. The entry originates in a study of blood T cell repertoires in COVID-19. Overall study: T cells, B-cell-depleted T cells, or PBMCs provided the cDNA or gDNA that served as material.

Data came from immunoSEQ multiplex PCR; TCRdb stores just in-frame clones and leaves some out. Of roughly 250,000 clones listed, approximately 90% are singletons. Participant-reported clinical history was the basis for cohort assignment. Germline CDR1 and CDR2: MNHEY and SVGAGI. J gave up 9 bases and V 6 bases, and 10 bases lay outside the gene matches. The CDR3 spans 15 residues. The sequenced sample consisted of PBMCs or T cells enriched from blood (not recorded which). The rearrangement uses TRBV6-5 and TRBJ2-1, with 11 bases that match TRBD2. This sequence was found in a man aged 40-49 years who had recovered from COVID-19. As DNA, the CDR3 is TGTGCCAGCAGACTGACCGGGACTAGCGGAATTGAGCAGTTCTTC. It codes for CASRLTGTSGIEQFF.